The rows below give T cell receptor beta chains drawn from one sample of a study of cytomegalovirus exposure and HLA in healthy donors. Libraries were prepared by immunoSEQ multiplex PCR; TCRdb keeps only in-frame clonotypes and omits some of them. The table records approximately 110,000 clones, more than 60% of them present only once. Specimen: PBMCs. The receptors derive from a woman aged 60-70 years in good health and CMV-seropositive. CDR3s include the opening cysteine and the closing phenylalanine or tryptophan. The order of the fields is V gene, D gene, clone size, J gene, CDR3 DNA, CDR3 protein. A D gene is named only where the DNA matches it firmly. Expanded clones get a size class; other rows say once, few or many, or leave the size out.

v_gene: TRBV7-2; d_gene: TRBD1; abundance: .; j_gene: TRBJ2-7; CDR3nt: TGTGCCAGCAGCAGCCAGGGGGTACTTAGCTCCTACGAGCAGTACTTC; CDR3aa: CASSSQGVLSSYEQYF
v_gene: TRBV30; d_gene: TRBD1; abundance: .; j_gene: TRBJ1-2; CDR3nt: TGTGCCTGGTTAACGAGGACAGGACGAATCAGCTATGGCTACACCTTC; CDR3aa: CAWLTRTGRISYGYTF
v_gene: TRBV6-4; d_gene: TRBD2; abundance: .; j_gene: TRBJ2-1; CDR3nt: TGTGCCAGCAGTGACGAAGCGGGGGCGCCCTACAATGAGCAGTTCTTC; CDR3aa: CASSDEAGAPYNEQFF
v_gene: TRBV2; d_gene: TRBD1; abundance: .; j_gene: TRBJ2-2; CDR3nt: TGTGCCAGCAGGATGACAGGGGCACCCACCGGGGAGCTGTTTTTT; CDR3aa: CASRMTGAPTGELFF
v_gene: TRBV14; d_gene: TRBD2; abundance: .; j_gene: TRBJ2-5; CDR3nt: TGTGCCAGCAGCCAGAAACTAGCGTTGGAGACCCAGTACTTC; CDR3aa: CASSQKLALETQYF
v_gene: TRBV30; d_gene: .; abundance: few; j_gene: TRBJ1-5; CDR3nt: TGTGCCTGGGGTTCATGGGGGGTCAATCAGCCCCAGCATTTT; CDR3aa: CAWGSWGVNQPQHF
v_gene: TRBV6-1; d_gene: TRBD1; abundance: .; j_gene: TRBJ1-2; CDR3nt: TGTGCCAGCAGGACCGCGGACAGGGGTACCTATGGCTACACCTTC; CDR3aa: CASRTADRGTYGYTF
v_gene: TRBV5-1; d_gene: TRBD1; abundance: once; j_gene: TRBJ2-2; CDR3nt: TGCGCCAGCAGCGGGGGGACAGGGGGAAAAACCGGGGAGCTGTTTTTT; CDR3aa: CASSGGTGGKTGELFF
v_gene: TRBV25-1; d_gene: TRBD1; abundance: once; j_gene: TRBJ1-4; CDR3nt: TGTGCCAGCAGTGCTACCGGGACAGGGGATGAAAAACTGTTTTTT; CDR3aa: CASSATGTGDEKLFF
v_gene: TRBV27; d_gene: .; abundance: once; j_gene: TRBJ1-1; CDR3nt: TGTGCCAGCCAACTGATAATGAACACTGAAGCTTTCTTT; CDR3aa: CASQLIMNTEAFF
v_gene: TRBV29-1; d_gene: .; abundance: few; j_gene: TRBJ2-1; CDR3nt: TGCAGCGTTAGGCCCAGGGATGGTGAGCAGTTCTTC; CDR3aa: CSVRPRDGEQFF
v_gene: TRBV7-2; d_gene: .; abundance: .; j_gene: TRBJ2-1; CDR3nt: TGTGCCAGCATACGGACAGCATACAATGAGCAGTTCTTC; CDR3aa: CASIRTAYNEQFF
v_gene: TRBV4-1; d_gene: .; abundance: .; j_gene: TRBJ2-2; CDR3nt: TGCGCCAGCAGCTCCAGTCCGTCCGGGGAGCTGTTTTTT; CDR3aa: CASSSSPSGELFF
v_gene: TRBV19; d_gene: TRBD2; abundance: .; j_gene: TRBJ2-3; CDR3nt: TGTGCCAGTAGACCACTAGCGGGCCGCACAGATACGCAGTATTTT; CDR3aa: CASRPLAGRTDTQYF
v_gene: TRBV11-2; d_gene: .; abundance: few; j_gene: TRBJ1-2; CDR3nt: TGTGCCAGCAGCCGGGGGGTGGCGAGGGGGAACTATGGCTACACCTTC; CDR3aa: CASSRGVARGNYGYTF
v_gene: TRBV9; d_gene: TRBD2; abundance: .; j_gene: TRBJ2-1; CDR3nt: TGTGCCAGCAGCGCAAGGACTAGCGGGGGCAATGAGCAGTTCTTC; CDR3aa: CASSARTSGGNEQFF
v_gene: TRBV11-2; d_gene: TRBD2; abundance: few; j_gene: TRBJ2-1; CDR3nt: TGTGCCAGCAGCTTAGATCCCTCTAGCGGGGGGACTTACAATGAGCAGTTCTTC; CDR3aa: CASSLDPSSGGTYNEQFF
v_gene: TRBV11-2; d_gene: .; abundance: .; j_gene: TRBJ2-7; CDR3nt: TGTGCCAGCAGCCCGTACGGCGGCTCCTACGAGCAGTACTTC; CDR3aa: CASSPYGGSYEQYF
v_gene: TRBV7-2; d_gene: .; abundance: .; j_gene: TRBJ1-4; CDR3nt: TGTGCCAGCAGCTTAAACCAGGGAAATGAAAAACTGTTTTTT; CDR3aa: CASSLNQGNEKLFF
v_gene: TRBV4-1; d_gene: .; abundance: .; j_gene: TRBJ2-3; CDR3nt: TGCGCCAGCAGCGCGACTAGAAGCGCCAGCACAGATACGCAGTATTTT; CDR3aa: CASSATRSASTDTQYF
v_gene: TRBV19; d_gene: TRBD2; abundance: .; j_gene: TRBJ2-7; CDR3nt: TGTGCCAGTAGTGCTACCAGGATAGCGGGAGTAGCCCACGAGCAGTACTTC; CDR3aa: CASSATRIAGVAHEQYF
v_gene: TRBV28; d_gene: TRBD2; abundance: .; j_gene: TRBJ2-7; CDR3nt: TGTGCCAGCAGTTCCACCGGGACTAGGTACGAGCAGTACTTC; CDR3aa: CASSSTGTRYEQYF
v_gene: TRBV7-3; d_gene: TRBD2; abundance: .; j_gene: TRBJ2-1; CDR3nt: TGTGCCAGCAGCCTATATAGCGGGGCCTACAATGAGCAGTTCTTC; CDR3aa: CASSLYSGAYNEQFF
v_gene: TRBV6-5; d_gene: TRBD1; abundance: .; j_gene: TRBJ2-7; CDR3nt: TGTGCCAGCAGGACACCCCGACAGGGCGAGCAGTACTTC; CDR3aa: CASRTPRQGEQYF
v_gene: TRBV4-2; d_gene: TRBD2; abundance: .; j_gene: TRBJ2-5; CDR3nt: TGTGCCAGCAGCCAAGTCCTAGCGGGAGTAGGGCAAGAGACCCAGTACTTC; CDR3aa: CASSQVLAGVGQETQYF
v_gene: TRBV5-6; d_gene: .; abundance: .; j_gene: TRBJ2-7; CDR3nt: TGTGCCAGCAGCTTGGTTTTTTTCCACGAGCAGTACTTC; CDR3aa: CASSLVFFHEQYF
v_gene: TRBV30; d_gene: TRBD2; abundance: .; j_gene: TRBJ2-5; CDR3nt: TGTGCCCGGACTAGCGGGAATGGGACCCAGTACTTC; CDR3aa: CARTSGNGTQYF
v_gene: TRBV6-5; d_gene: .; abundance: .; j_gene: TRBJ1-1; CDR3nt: TGTGCCAGCAGTTACTCGGCGGGGGGGAACACTGAAGCTTTCTTT; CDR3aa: CASSYSAGGNTEAFF
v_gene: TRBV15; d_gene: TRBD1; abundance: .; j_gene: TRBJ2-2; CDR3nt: TGTGCCACCAGCAGAGATACTGGCAGGGGGTCCGTCGCTATCACCGGGGAGCTGTTTTTT; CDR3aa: CATSRDTGRGSVAITGELFF
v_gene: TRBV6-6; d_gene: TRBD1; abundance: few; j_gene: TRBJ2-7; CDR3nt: TGTGCCAGCAGTTACTCGGCGGGGACAGGGGTCCACGAGCAGTACTTC; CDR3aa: CASSYSAGTGVHEQYF
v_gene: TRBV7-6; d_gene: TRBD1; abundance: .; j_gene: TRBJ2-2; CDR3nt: TGTGCCAGCAGCTCCTCCCTAAGAGGGCTCCATGGGACAGGGAACACCGGGGAGCTGTTTTTT; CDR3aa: CASSSSLRGLHGTGNTGELFF
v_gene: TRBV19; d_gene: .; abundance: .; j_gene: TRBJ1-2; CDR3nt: TGTGCCAGTAGTATGGGGGGATTCGGGGGCTACACCTTC; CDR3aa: CASSMGGFGGYTF
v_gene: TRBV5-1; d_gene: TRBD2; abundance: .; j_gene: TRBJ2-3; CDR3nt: TGCGCCAGCAGCGTCACCGGGGTGGCGGGGGGGCCAGATACGCAGTATTTT; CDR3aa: CASSVTGVAGGPDTQYF
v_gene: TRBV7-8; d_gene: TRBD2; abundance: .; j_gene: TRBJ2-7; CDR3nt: TGTGCCAGCAGCTTAGCGTTGTCTTCTTTCGCTAGCGGGTACTACGAGCAGTACTTC; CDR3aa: CASSLALSSFASGYYEQYF
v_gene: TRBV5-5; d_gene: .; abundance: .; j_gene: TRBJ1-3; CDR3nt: TGTGCCAGCAGCTTGGCCAACAGGGTTGGAAACACCATATATTTT; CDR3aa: CASSLANRVGNTIYF
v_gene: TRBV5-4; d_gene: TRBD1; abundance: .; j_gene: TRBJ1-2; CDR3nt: TGTGCCAGCAGCTTGCGGGACAGGGTATCAGGTGGCTACACCTTC; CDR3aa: CASSLRDRVSGGYTF
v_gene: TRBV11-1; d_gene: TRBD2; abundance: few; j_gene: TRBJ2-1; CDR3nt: TGTGCCAGCAGCTTATCCCCCGGGGGGTCGGTCGGGCGCAATGAGCAGTTCTTC; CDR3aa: CASSLSPGGSVGRNEQFF
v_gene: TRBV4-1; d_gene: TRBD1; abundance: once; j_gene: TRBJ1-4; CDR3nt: TGCGCCAGCAGCCAGGGACAGGGGGGTGAAAAACTGTTTTTT; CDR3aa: CASSQGQGGEKLFF
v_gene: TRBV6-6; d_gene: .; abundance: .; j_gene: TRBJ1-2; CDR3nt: TGTGCCAGCAGTTACGCGGGGGATGGCCCTAACTATGGCTACACCTTC; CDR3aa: CASSYAGDGPNYGYTF
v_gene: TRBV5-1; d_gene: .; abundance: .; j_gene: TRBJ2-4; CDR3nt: TGCGCCAGCAGCGCCGGACAAGAAAACATTCAGTACTTC; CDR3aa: CASSAGQENIQYF
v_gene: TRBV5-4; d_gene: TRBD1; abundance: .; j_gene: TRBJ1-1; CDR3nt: TGTGCCAGCAGCCACCCGGACAGGTCGAACACTGAAGCTTTCTTT; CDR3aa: CASSHPDRSNTEAFF
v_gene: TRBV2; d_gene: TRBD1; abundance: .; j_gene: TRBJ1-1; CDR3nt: TGTGCCAGCAGTTACAGGGGGTACACTGAAGCTTTCTTT; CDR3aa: CASSYRGYTEAFF
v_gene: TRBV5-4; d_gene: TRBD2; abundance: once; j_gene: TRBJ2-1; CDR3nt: TGTGCCAGCAGGACGGGACTAGCGGGAGAGACGAATGAGCAGTTCTTC; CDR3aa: CASRTGLAGETNEQFF
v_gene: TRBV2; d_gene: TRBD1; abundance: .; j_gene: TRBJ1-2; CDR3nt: TGTGCCAGCAGTCAGACAGGGTTGGGCTACACCTTC; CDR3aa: CASSQTGLGYTF
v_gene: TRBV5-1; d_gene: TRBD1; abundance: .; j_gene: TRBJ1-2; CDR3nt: TGCGCCAGCAGCACGGGACAGACATCCTTCTATGGCTACACCTTC; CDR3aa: CASSTGQTSFYGYTF
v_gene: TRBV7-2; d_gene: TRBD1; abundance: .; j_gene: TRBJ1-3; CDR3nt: TGTGCCAGCAGCCGGGCAGGGGGCGTTGGAAACACCATATATTTT; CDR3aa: CASSRAGGVGNTIYF
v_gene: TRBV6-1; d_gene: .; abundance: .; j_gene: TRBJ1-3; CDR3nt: TGTGCCAGCAGTGAAGCCCAGGGCTCTGGAAACACCATATATTTT; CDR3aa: CASSEAQGSGNTIYF
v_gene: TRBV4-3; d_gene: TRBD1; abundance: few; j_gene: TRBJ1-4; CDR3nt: TGCGCCAGCAGCCAAGATCTACAGGGGACCGAAAAACTGTTTTTT; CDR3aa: CASSQDLQGTEKLFF
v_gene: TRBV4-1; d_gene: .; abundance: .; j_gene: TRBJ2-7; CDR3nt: TGCGCCAGCAGCCAAGCCACAGTAGGTTACGAGCAGTACTTC; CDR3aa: CASSQATVGYEQYF
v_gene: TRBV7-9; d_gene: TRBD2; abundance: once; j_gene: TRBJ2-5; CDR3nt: TGTGCCAGCAGCCGTGGTGGAGTCGGGGGGTCGACGGGCGAGACCCAGTACTTC; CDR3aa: CASSRGGVGGSTGETQYF
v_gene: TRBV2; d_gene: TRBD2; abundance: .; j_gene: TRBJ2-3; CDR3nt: TGTGCCAGCAGTGACATAAGCGGGAGTTCAGATACGCAGTATTTT; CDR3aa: CASSDISGSSDTQYF
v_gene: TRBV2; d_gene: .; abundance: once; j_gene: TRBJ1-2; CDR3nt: TGTGCCAGCAGTGATTTCTCAGGGGGCTACACCTTC; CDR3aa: CASSDFSGGYTF
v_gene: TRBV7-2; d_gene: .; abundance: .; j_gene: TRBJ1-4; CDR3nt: TGTGCCAGCAGCCCTACAGGGCAGTTGCGAAAACTGTTTTTT; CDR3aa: CASSPTGQLRKLFF
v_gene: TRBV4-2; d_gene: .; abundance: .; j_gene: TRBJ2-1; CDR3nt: TGTGCCAGCAGCCCGCGGAGCGGGTCGGACAATGAGCAGTTCTTC; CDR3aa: CASSPRSGSDNEQFF
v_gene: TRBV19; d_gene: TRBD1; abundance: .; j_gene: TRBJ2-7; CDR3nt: TGTGCCAGTAGTCCATGGGACAGCTCCTACGAGCAGTACTTC; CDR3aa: CASSPWDSSYEQYF
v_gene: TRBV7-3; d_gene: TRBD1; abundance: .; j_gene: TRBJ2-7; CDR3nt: TGTGCCAGCAGCTTAACGGGACAGGGGGGCTACGAGCAGTACTTC; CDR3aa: CASSLTGQGGYEQYF
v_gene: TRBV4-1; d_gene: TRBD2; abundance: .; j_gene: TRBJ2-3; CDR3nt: TGCGCCAGCAGCCAAGTACATAGCGGGGGGGCGGATACGCAGTATTTT; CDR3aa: CASSQVHSGGADTQYF
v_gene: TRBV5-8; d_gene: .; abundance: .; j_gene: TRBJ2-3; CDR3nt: TGTGCCAGCAGTAAAACGTACGGAGCGTTCGGCACAGATACGCAGTATTTT; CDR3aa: CASSKTYGAFGTDTQYF
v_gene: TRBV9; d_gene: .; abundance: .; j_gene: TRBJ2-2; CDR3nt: TGTGCCAGCAGCGTAGGAGGGGGGGGTTACACCGGGGAGCTGTTTTTT; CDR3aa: CASSVGGGGYTGELFF